A single sample is the source of the 17 T cell receptor beta chains below, sequenced in a study of cytomegalovirus exposure and HLA in healthy donors. The PCR employed 60 Vbeta primers together with 13 Jbeta primers. Profiled with immunoSEQ multiplex PCR; TCRdb holds only in-frame clones, not every one. The table has 130,000 or so clones, roughly four fifths seen once. Sequenced input: PBMCs. These TCRs come from a female donor in good health and CMV-seronegative.

In this sample, this clone turned up a few times. This chain links TRBV7-9 with TRBJ1-6; TRBD1 agrees at 7 bases. The CDR3 covers 16 residues. The V gene's germline CDR1 is SEHNR and CDR2 FQNEAQ (reference sequence). The ends lost 3 bases at V and 6 bases at J; junction bases unmatched: 8. The CDR3 region has the DNA TGTGCCAGCAGCTTGCCCGGGACAGCTTTTAATTCACCCCTCCACTTT. It yields the protein CASSLPGTAFNSPLHF.

V and J are TRBV5-5 and TRBJ1-4; 7 positions agree with TRBD1. J was trimmed by 3 bases and V by 0 bases; bases with no gene match: 8. Germline CDR1 is SGHKS and CDR2 is YYEKEE (reference sequence). The CDR3 spans 17 residues. CDR3 in DNA: TGTGCCAGCAGCTTGGACCTTGACAGGGCCTCTAATGAAAAACTGTTTTTT. Its translation is CASSLDLDRASNEKLFF.

The chain carries TRBV7-9 and TRBJ1-4; D remains unclear. The germline V gene encodes CDR1 SEHNR and CDR2 FQNEAQ (reference sequence). The length of the CDR3 is 15 residues. V was trimmed by 5 bases and J by 2 bases, leaving 12 bases between them. The CDR3 sequence: CASSLGESTNEKLFF. As DNA, the CDR3 is TGTGCCAGCAGCCTCGGGGAGTCGACTAATGAAAAACTGTTTTTT.

V and J are TRBV6-1 and TRBJ2-7; maybe TRBD1 (6 bases). CDR3 length: 12 amino acids. Trimming cost V 3 bases and J 8 bases, with 11 bases left between them. Germline CDR1 and CDR2: MNHNS and SASEGT. The CDR3 DNA sequence: TGTGCCAGCAGTGACCCGCAGGGGAAGCAGTACTTC. Translation gives CASSDPQGKQYF.

Only a few counts were recorded for this clone. This rearrangement joins TRBV6-1 to TRBJ1-5; 9 bases map to TRBD1. The CDR3 sequence is 16 residues long. Germline V lookup: CDR1 MNHNS, CDR2 SASEGT. V was clipped by 3 bases and J by 9 bases; unmatched bases: 12. The CDR3 DNA reads TGTGCCAGCAGTGAGGACGGGACAGGGACGGCTACGCCCCAGCATTTT. Protein sequence: CASSEDGTGTATPQHF.

The J gene is TRBJ2-2, the V gene TRBV4-2, with 8 bases fitting TRBD2. The CDR3 spans 15 residues. V gave up 4 bases and J gave up 2 bases; unmatched junction bases: 3. The germline CDR1 and CDR2 sequences are LGHNA and YNFKEQ. CDR3 nucleotides: TGTGCCAGCAGCCGAAGCGGGAGCAACACCGGGGAGCTGTTTTTT. This translates into CASSRSGSNTGELFF.

The V gene is TRBV29-1, the J gene TRBJ1-2; D call uncertain. Trimming cost V 6 bases and J 1 base, with 9 bases left between them. This CDR3 region has 12 residues. From germline, CDR1 is SQVTM and CDR2 ANQGSEA. CDR3 protein: CSVSTNNYGYTF. The DNA of the CDR3 is TGCAGCGTCTCCACTAATAACTATGGCTACACCTTC.

The J gene is TRBJ1-5, the V gene TRBV30, with 8 bases matching TRBD1. Germline V gene data show CDR1 as GTSNPN and CDR2 as SVGIG (reference sequence). J gave up 1 base and V 5 bases, and 1 base lay outside the gene matches. The CDR3 covers 13 residues. DNA of the CDR3: TGTGCCTGGGACAGGGGAAGCAATCAGCCCCAGCATTTT. As protein: CAWDRGSNQPQHF.

The chain combines TRBV7-9 with TRBJ2-3; 10 bases match TRBD2. This CDR3 region has 15 residues. The germline gives CDR1 SEHNR, CDR2 FQNEAQ (reference sequence). V gave up 4 bases and J gave up 3 bases; unmatched junction bases: 4. The CDR3 loop reads CASSYSGRSTDTQYF. The CDR3 coding sequence is TGTGCCAGCAGCTATAGCGGGAGGTCAACAGATACGCAGTATTTT.

There are a few counts of this clone. The genes are TRBV2 and TRBJ1-5; D unclear. Looked up from germline, CDR1 is SNHLY and CDR2 is FYNNEI. The CDR3 has 13 amino acids. V lost 7 bases to trimming and J lost 4 bases, with 11 bases between them. The CDR3 protein is CASIGEQNQPQHF. DNA for the CDR3: TGTGCCAGCATTGGGGAGCAGAATCAGCCCCAGCATTTT.

The rearrangement joins TRBV13 to TRBJ1-2, with D perhaps TRBD1 (5 bases). Germline V gives CDR1 PRHDT, CDR2 FYEKMQ (reference sequence). Trimming pared 2 bases from V and 2 bases from J, leaving 15 bases between. This CDR3 is 16 amino acids long. In nucleotides, the CDR3 is TGTGCCAGCAGCTTAAGACGGGACGGGGGAAACTATGGCTACACCTTC. Translated: CASSLRRDGGNYGYTF.

This clone showed up just once. The chain carries TRBV6-5 and TRBJ1-2; no reliable D call. The CDR3 runs to 15 residues. V gave up 1 base and J gave up 3 bases, with 12 bases separating them. Per the germline V gene, CDR1 is MNHEY and CDR2 is SVGAGI. In DNA, the CDR3 is TGTGCCAGCAGTTACTTTGGGAGAGTTGACTATGGCTACACCTTC. It codes for CASSYFGRVDYGYTF.

This clone has a handful of counts. V gene TRBV5-1 combines with J gene TRBJ2-5, with 8 bases aligning to TRBD2. V lost 0 bases and J lost 5; bases outside the gene matches: 6. Germline loops: CDR1 SGHRS, CDR2 YFSETQ. This CDR3 comprises 15 residues. The CDR3 nucleotides read TGCGCCAGCAGCTTGGGACGGGGGGGCCCGGAGACCCAGTACTTC. This gives the protein CASSLGRGGPETQYF.

The V call is TRBV2, the J call TRBJ2-7; 10 bases agree with TRBD1. V lost 7 bases and J lost 4; bases outside the gene matches: 10. Per germline, CDR1 SNHLY and CDR2 FYNNEI. CDR3 length: 15 residues. CDR3 coding DNA: TGTGCCAGCACCGATAGGGGGACAGGGGTGTACGAGCAGTACTTC. Amino acid sequence: CASTDRGTGVYEQYF. Variable domain in full (rest from reference TRBV2 and TRBJ2-7): EPEVTQTPSHQVTQMGQEVILRCVPISNHLYFYWYRQILGQKVEFLVSFYNNEISEKSEIFDDQFSVERPDGSNFTLKIRSTKLEDSAMYFCASTDRGTGVYEQYFGPGTRLTVT.

The chain carries TRBV6-5 and TRBJ2-7, with D possibly TRBD1 on 5 matching bases. CDR3 size: 13 residues. V was pared by 6 bases and J by 4 bases, with 13 bases between. From germline, CDR1 is MNHEY and CDR2 SVGAGI. The DNA of the CDR3 is TGTGCCAGCAGAAGGGGATTGGGTTACGAGCAGTACTTC. Translation: CASRRGLGYEQYF.

The CDR3 loop is CASSLGSGGRETQYF. The CDR3 DNA follows: TGTGCCAGCAGCTTAGGTAGCGGGGGGAGGGAGACCCAGTACTTC. This chain uses TRBV11-2 with TRBJ2-5; TRBD2 matches at 10 bases. Germline lookup yields CDR1 SGHAT and CDR2 FQNNGV. With 1 base clipped from V and 5 bases from J, the junction kept 4 bases outside the gene matches. This CDR3 is built from 15 residues.

In its sample, this clone was seen a few times. This chain uses TRBV28 with TRBJ2-3; 10 bases match TRBD2. The V gene end was trimmed by 6 bases and the J gene end by 0 bases; junction bases not matched to a gene: 18. The CDR3 covers 20 residues. The V gene's germline CDR1 is MDHEN and CDR2 SYDVKM. DNA for the CDR3: TGTGCCAGCAGCAAATGGTGGGCAGCGGGAGGGCGTACTAGCACAGATACGCAGTATTTT. Translated, it gives CASSKWWAAGGRTSTDTQYF.